What follows are 4 T cell receptor beta chains derived from one specimen sequenced in a study of graft-versus-host responses after intestinal transplantation. The protocol was immunoSEQ multiplex PCR, while the TCRdb copy is restricted to in-frame clones and leaves out a portion. The table records about 83,000 clones, roughly nine tenths of them present only once. The antigens for these receptors are not known. The sample here was unstimulated CD4+ T cells sorted from spleen or lymph node cells, taken before intestinal transplant. Receptors originate from a human donor who received an intestinal transplant.

The genes are TRBV6-1 and TRBJ1-6, with D perhaps matching TRBD1 (6 bases). This CDR3 comprises 15 residues. Germline assignment: CDR1 MNHNS and CDR2 SASEGT. V lost 2 bases to trimming and J lost 9 bases, with 14 bases between them. The CDR3 nucleotides are TGTGCCAGCAGTGAATGGGGGCACAGGGTTTCACCCCTCCACTTT. Protein sequence: CASSEWGHRVSPLHF.

V gene TRBV9 combines with J gene TRBJ2-5; possible D gene TRBD1, 5 bases. Germline values: CDR1 SGDLS, CDR2 YYNGEE. Between the trimmed V and J ends, which lost 3 bases and 0 bases, there was a span of 6 bases. The CDR3 spans 13 residues. The CDR3 is CASSETDQETQYF. The CDR3 region has the DNA TGTGCCAGCAGCGAGACAGACCAAGAGACCCAGTACTTC.

The gene calls are TRBV7-8 and TRBJ1-4, with TRBD1 matching over 7 bases. The ends lost 5 bases at V and 7 bases at J; junction bases unmatched: 4. This CDR3 spans 13 amino acids. Germline values: CDR1 SGHVS, CDR2 FQNEAQ. CDR3 sequence reads: CASSTGQVEKLFF. CDR3 DNA: TGTGCCAGCAGCACCGGACAGGTTGAAAAACTGTTTTTT.

The chain joins TRBV13 to TRBJ1-2; the match to TRBD1 covers 8 bases. This CDR3 has 13 residues. Germline CDR1 PRHDT, CDR2 FYEKMQ (reference sequence). The V gene end was trimmed by 4 bases and the J gene end by 3 bases; junction bases not matched to a gene: 1. The CDR3: CASSSGGYYGYTF. CDR3 in DNA: TGTGCCAGCAGCTCAGGGGGCTACTATGGCTACACCTTC.